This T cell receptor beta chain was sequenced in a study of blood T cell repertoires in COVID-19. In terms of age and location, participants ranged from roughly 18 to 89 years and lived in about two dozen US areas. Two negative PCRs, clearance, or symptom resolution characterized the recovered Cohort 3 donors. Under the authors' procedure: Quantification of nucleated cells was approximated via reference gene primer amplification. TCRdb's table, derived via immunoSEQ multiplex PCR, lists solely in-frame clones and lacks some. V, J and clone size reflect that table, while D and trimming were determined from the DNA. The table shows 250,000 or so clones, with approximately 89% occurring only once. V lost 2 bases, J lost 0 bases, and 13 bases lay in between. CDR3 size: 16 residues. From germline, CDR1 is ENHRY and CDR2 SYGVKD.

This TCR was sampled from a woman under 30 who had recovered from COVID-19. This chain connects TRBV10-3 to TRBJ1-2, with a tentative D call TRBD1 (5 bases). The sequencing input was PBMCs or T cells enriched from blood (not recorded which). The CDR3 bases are TGTGCCATCAGTGAGACCGACAGTAGCCCTAACTATGGCTACACCTTC. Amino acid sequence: CAISETDSSPNYGYTF.